These 7 T cell receptor beta chains were sequenced from one sample in a study of T cell repertoires in cytomegalovirus infection (dated by TCRdb to the late 2010s). The sample was run on an Illumina HiSeq 1500. TCRdb redid the processing of the public reads, applying fastp at Q25 and MiXCR, and retained in-frame beta chains. When rows share a CDR3 protein, they turn into one entry using the most common DNA and genes. This sample gives nearly 550,000 distinct CDR3 sequences in total; 16% of them show up just once. The top ten clones comprise 20% to 30% of the sample. Material: CD8+ T cells from PBMCs. Receptors originate from a human donor in good health (CMV status not recorded). Some clones in this sample may be carry-over from other donors' samples.

Many counts were recorded for this clonotype. This chain uses TRBV10-3 with TRBJ2-3; D uncertain. Germline CDR1 ENHRY, CDR2 SYGVKD. CDR3 length equals 12 residues. V was cut by 3 bases and J by 8 bases, with 9 bases left in between. The CDR3 protein is CAISDEKGTQYF. CDR3 DNA: TGTGCCATCAGTGATGAGAAGGGTACGCAGTATTTT.

The chain combines TRBV3-1 with TRBJ1-4; 7 positions agree with TRBD1. Per the germline V gene, CDR1 is LGHDT and CDR2 is YNNKEL (reference sequence). J was trimmed by 5 bases and V by 4 bases; bases with no gene match: 10. The length of the CDR3 is 16 residues. CDR3 DNA sequence: TGTGCCAGCAGCCTCACACCTCGGACAGGAAATGAAAAACTGTTTTTT. This encodes CASSLTPRTGNEKLFF.

This clonotype was detected only a few times. CDR3 nucleotide sequence: TGTGCCAGCAGTTTATCCTCGACAGGGTACTCCTACGAGCAGTACTTC. It yields the protein CASSLSSTGYSYEQYF. The rearrangement uses TRBV27 and TRBJ2-7, with 7 bases lining up with TRBD1. The germline V gene encodes CDR1 MNHEY and CDR2 SMNVEV (reference sequence). J gave up 0 bases and V 0 bases, and 5 bases lay outside the gene matches. The CDR3 extends over 16 amino acids.

This clonotype has at least ten counts. The chain has TRBV28 and TRBJ2-1; TRBD2 matches 13 bases. The CDR3 has 16 residues. CDR1 and CDR2 (germline): MDHEN, SYDVKM. With V trimmed by 3 bases and J by 8 bases, 7 bases remained unmatched. The chain's CDR3 is CASSFDGTSGTDEQFF. DNA for the CDR3: TGTGCCAGCAGTTTTGATGGGACTAGCGGGACCGATGAGCAGTTCTTC.

This clonotype has just a few counts. The J gene is TRBJ2-1, the V gene TRBV7-3; 10 nucleotides line up with TRBD2. With V trimmed by 5 bases and J by 0 bases, 10 bases remained unmatched. CDR1 is SGHTA and CDR2 is FQGTGA in the germline V gene. This CDR3 has 18 residues. CDR3: CASSPGTSALPSYNEQFF. DNA of the CDR3: TGTGCCAGCAGCCCCGGGACTAGCGCGCTTCCCTCCTACAATGAGCAGTTCTTC. The whole variable domain, filled in from reference TRBV7-3 and TRBJ2-1, reads GAGVSQTPSNKVTEKGKYVELRCDPISGHTALYWYRQSLGQGPEFLIYFQGTGAADDSGLPNDRFFAVRPEGSVSTLKIQRTERGDSAVYLCASSPGTSALPSYNEQFFGPGTRLTVL.

This clonotype came up a few times. The junction departs from germline at one end; a sequencing error may be responsible. The rearrangement links TRBV27 to TRBJ1-5; D gene uncertain. This CDR3 comprises 14 residues. Germline V gene sequence: CDR1 MNHEY, CDR2 SMNVEV (reference sequence). For the CDR3, the DNA is TGTGCCAGTAGTTCGACGGCTTCGGGTCAGCCCCAGCATTTT. Amino acid sequence: CASSSTASGQPQHF.

This clonotype was counted many times. This chain connects TRBV28 to TRBJ2-1, with 15 bases matching TRBD2. Germline CDR1 MDHEN, CDR2 SYDVKM. The CDR3 runs 17 residues. Trimming removed 5 bases from V and 6 bases from J; junction bases left unmatched: 8. For the CDR3, the DNA is TGTGCCAGCAGTCTCAGGACTAGCGGGAGGGCGGGCAATGAGCAGTTCTTC. Translating gives CASSLRTSGRAGNEQFF. Together with reference TRBV28 and TRBJ2-1, the CDR3 gives the full variable domain: DVKVTQSSRYLVKRTGEKVFLECVQDMDHENMFWYRQDPGLGLRLIYFSYDVKMKEKGDIPEGYSVSREKKERFSLILESASTNQTSMYLCASSLRTSGRAGNEQFFGPGTRLTVL.